One and the same sample provided the 28 T cell receptor beta chains below, sequenced in a study of T-cell reconstitution after alpha-beta-depleted transplantation in children. Preparation of the TCRbeta library involved a method that used unique molecular identifiers. TCRdb re-derived calls from the PCR reads in MiXCR, one entry per CDR3 protein. The sample has fewer than 350,000 distinct CDR3 sequences, 9.5% to 13% seen once. Sequenced here: peripheral blood, sampled 180 days after TCRalphabeta/CD19-depleted stem cell transplant. Every receptor here comes from a male patient between 2 and 15 years old who had a stem cell transplant for chronic granulomatous disease, so the T cells may come from the graft donor.

This clonotype was counted ten times or more. The V and J genes are TRBV12-3 or TRBV12-4 and TRBJ2-1; 11 nucleotides align to TRBD2. The trim removed 11 bases at V and 6 bases at J, leaving 12 bases unmatched. This CDR3 is built from 15 residues. This CDR3 is CADSPGSGRANEQFF. DNA of the CDR3: TGTGCCGACAGTCCGGGTAGCGGGAGGGCCAATGAGCAGTTCTTC.

This clonotype has ten or more counts. This chain connects TRBV7-2 to TRBJ2-5, with D hard to call. The CDR3 is made up of 11 amino acids. With 5 bases removed from V and 3 bases from J, the gap between germline ends came to 4 bases. CDR1 is SGHTA, CDR2 FQGNSA, per germline. The CDR3 reads CASSRKETQYF. In DNA form, the CDR3 reads TGTGCCAGCAGCCGGAAAGAGACCCAGTACTTC.

This clonotype was seen many times. The chain has TRBV5-1 and TRBJ2-2; D gene unclear. The CDR3 totals 15 residues. The germline V gene has CDR1 SGHRS and CDR2 YFSETQ. The V end lost 0 bases, the J end lost 10 bases, and 16 bases lay between the germline ends. The DNA for the CDR3 is TGCGCCAGCAGCTTGGGGGCCCCTAATCCGGAGGAGCTGTTTTTT. Amino acid sequence: CASSLGAPNPEELFF.

This clonotype showed up many times. The V call is TRBV28, the J call TRBJ2-1; tentatively, D is TRBD1 (5 bases). Trimming removed 1 base at V and 4 bases at J, with 11 bases between. This CDR3 has 15 residues. Germline values: CDR1 MDHEN, CDR2 SYDVKM. The CDR3 DNA reads TGTGCCAGCAGTTTATTGAGGCAGGGATACAATGAGCAGTTCTTC. Protein sequence: CASSLLRQGYNEQFF.

This clonotype has ten or more counts. The rearrangement links TRBV20-1 to TRBJ2-1; no reliable D call. Deletions cut 4 bases from V and 5 bases from J, with 9 bases between. In germline, CDR1 is DFQATT, CDR2 SNEGSKA (reference sequence). The CDR3 has 12 residues. Here the CDR3 reads CSAISMDNEQFF. The CDR3 bases are TGCAGTGCTATATCCATGGACAATGAGCAGTTCTTC.

In this sample, this clonotype turned up many times. V is TRBV2 and J is TRBJ2-2; D is tentatively TRBD1 or TRBD2 (5 bases each). There are 13 residues in the CDR3. Trimming left V 8 bases short and J 7 bases short, with 14 bases between. CDR1 is SNHLY and CDR2 is FYNNEI in the germline V gene. The CDR3 region is CASPGTGNGELFF. Here the CDR3 DNA reads TGTGCCAGCCCCGGGACGGGCAACGGGGAGCTGTTTTTT.

This clonotype has a count of ten or more. The chain recombines TRBV5-8 with TRBJ2-1, with D tentatively TRBD1 (5 bases). Trimming cost V 4 bases and J 5 bases, with 13 bases left between them. The CDR3 length is 14 residues. Germline V gives CDR1 SGHTS, CDR2 YDEGEE. In DNA form, the CDR3 reads TGTGCCAGCAGCGATTATGACAGAGACAATGAGCAGTTCTTC. Translating it yields CASSDYDRDNEQFF.

The table lists this clonotype with many counts. The CDR3 sequence: CSVFSGRAPREQFF. The DNA for the CDR3 is TGCAGTGTTTTTAGCGGGAGGGCCCCCCGGGAGCAGTTCTTC. The chain recombines TRBV20-1 with TRBJ2-1, with 11 bases matching TRBD2. Germline values: CDR1 DFQATT, CDR2 SNEGSKA (reference sequence). After removal of 7 bases from V and 10 bases from J, the junction contained 12 bases not matched to a gene. The CDR3 has 14 amino acids.

This clonotype was recorded at least ten times. CDR3: CASSVDARRSYEQYF. The CDR3 nucleotides read TGTGCCAGCAGCGTAGACGCCAGGCGATCCTACGAGCAGTACTTC. The chain joins TRBV9 to TRBJ2-7; D ambiguous. The V end was cut by 0 bases, the J end by 1 base, with 11 bases between. The CDR3 spans 15 residues. Germline V gene lookup returns CDR1 SGDLS and CDR2 YYNGEE.

This clonotype was seen many times. The chain uses TRBV5-6 and TRBJ2-7, with D perhaps matching TRBD1 (7 bases). Germline-derived CDR1 and CDR2 are SGHDT and YYEEEE. Trimming pared 4 bases from V and 3 bases from J, leaving 11 bases between. CDR3 length: 13 amino acids. CDR3 coding DNA: TGTGCCAGCAGCGGAGGGACAGTCTACGAGCAGTACTTC. This sequence encodes CASSGGTVYEQYF.

This clonotype was picked up many times. The chain employs TRBV27 and TRBJ2-3; the D gene is possibly TRBD2 (5 bases). Trimming took off 3 bases at V and 2 bases at J, with 18 bases between the two ends. CDR3 length: 17 residues. Germline values: CDR1 MNHEY, CDR2 SMNVEV (reference sequence). The CDR3 spells CASSFERIPWVTDTQYF. For the CDR3, the DNA is TGTGCCAGCAGTTTCGAGCGGATACCGTGGGTCACAGATACGCAGTATTTT.

This clonotype was seen many times. The V and J genes are TRBV29-1 and TRBJ1-1; 8 positions agree with TRBD1. Trimming removed 4 bases from V and 1 base from J; junction bases left unmatched: 5. Germline V lookup: CDR1 SQVTM, CDR2 ANQGSEA. The CDR3 is made up of 14 amino acids. For the CDR3, the DNA is TGCAGCGTTGTGAGACAGGGGAAGAACACTGAAGCTTTCTTT. Its protein product is CSVVRQGKNTEAFF.

This clonotype turned up a few times. The chain is built from TRBV2 and TRBJ1-5; D remains ambiguous. Germline values: CDR1 SNHLY, CDR2 FYNNEI. V shed 7 bases and J shed 7 bases, with 17 bases lying between them. CDR3 length: 14 residues. The CDR3 reads CASKAGWYGQPQHF. The DNA for the CDR3 is TGTGCCAGCAAGGCAGGATGGTACGGACAGCCCCAGCATTTT.

This clonotype was found many times. This chain connects TRBV5-1 to TRBJ2-2; the D is unclear. Trimming removed 3 bases at V and 4 bases at J, with 10 bases between. The CDR3 runs to 14 residues. The germline gives CDR1 SGHRS, CDR2 YFSETQ. CDR3 bases: TGCGCCAGCAGCTCCAAGACAACCACCGGGGAGCTGTTTTTT. Translation: CASSSKTTTGELFF.

Many counts were recorded for this clonotype. The rearrangement uses TRBV11-2 and TRBJ2-5, with 13 bases lining up with TRBD2. V lost 5 bases, J lost 0 bases, and 9 bases stayed unmatched. This CDR3 is 18 amino acids long. Germline CDR1 and CDR2: SGHAT and FQNNGV. The DNA of the CDR3 is TGTGCCAGCAGCGAAGGGACTAGCGGGATTGGGTACCAAGAGACCCAGTACTTC. Its protein is CASSEGTSGIGYQETQYF.

The chain has TRBV6-1 and TRBJ1-5, with unresolved D. V lost 6 bases and J lost 7, with 22 bases in between. There are 16 residues in the CDR3. The germline gives CDR1 MNHNS, CDR2 SASEGT. The CDR3 bases are TGTGCCAGCAGCCTACGCGGGCAGGCGTCGGGACAGCCCCAGCATTTT. This encodes CASSLRGQASGQPQHF.

The V gene is TRBV29-1, the J gene TRBJ2-1; D call uncertain. The CDR3 runs to 13 residues. Germline-derived CDR1 and CDR2 are SQVTM and ANQGSEA. The V end lost 7 bases, the J end lost 6 bases, and 16 bases lay between the germline ends. The CDR3 protein is CSARTTAVNEQFF. The CDR3 DNA sequence: TGCAGCGCCCGGACCACTGCTGTCAATGAGCAGTTCTTC.

Many counts were recorded for this clonotype. The chain carries TRBV7-9 and TRBJ1-2; TRBD1 might be the D (5 bases). Looked up from germline, CDR1 is SEHNR and CDR2 is FQNEAQ (reference sequence). V lost 5 bases to trimming and J lost 5 bases, with 18 bases between them. The CDR3 totals 15 residues. For the CDR3, the DNA is TGTGCCAGCAGCATGGAGCGGGACGGCCTATATGGCTACACCTTC. This translates into CASSMERDGLYGYTF.

This clonotype was recorded at least ten times. This chain joins TRBV12-3 or TRBV12-4 and TRBJ2-1; unclear D gene. The V end was cut by 5 bases, the J end by 3 bases, with 8 bases between. The CDR3 totals 13 residues. CDR3 sequence (DNA): TGTGCCAGCAGTCCCTCTTACTACAATGAGCAGTTCTTC. Translation gives CASSPSYYNEQFF.

This clonotype occurred many times. The chain is built from TRBV5-1 and TRBJ1-1, with TRBD1 as a possible D gene (6 bases). Trimming removed 5 bases at V and 0 bases at J, with 14 bases between. CDR1 SGHRS and CDR2 YFSETQ come from the germline V gene. The CDR3 covers 15 residues. The DNA for the CDR3 is TGCGCCAGCAGATTAGCTGGGGGCTTGAACACTGAAGCTTTCTTT. It codes for CASRLAGGLNTEAFF.

This clonotype was detected once. One junction end does not reproduce the germline sequence, and a read error may be involved. V is TRBV29-1 and J is TRBJ2-7; D call uncertain. From germline, CDR1 is SQVTM and CDR2 ANQGSEA. This CDR3 contains 12 residues. The CDR3 coding sequence is TGCAGCGTTGAAGATGGCAGCTACGCGCAGTACTTC. Protein sequence: CSVEDGSYAQYF.

This clonotype was counted at least ten times. The chain combines TRBV20-1 with TRBJ2-5; TRBD2 might be the D (6 bases). The CDR3 covers 15 residues. V was clipped by 6 bases and J by 4 bases, with 21 bases between them. CDR1 is DFQATT and CDR2 is SNEGSKA in the germline V gene (reference sequence). The CDR3 DNA sequence: TGCAGTGCCAGGGCGGTGCCTACTAGCACAGAGACCCAGTACTTC. Translation gives CSARAVPTSTETQYF.

In the case of this clonotype: This sequence may be a read error, since a much larger clone differs from it by one base. V gene TRBV29-1 combines with J gene TRBJ1-1; possibly TRBD1 for D (5 bases). The length of the CDR3 is 14 residues. Germline-derived CDR1 and CDR2 are SQVTM and ANQGSEA. The V gene lost 6 bases and the J gene lost 8 bases, with 22 bases spanning the gap. The CDR3 nucleotides are TGCAGCGTGGCGGGGCCGAGAATTGGATTGGAAGCTTTCTTT. Its translation: CSVAGPRIGLEAFF.

This clonotype was seen at least ten times. The chain uses TRBV20-1 and TRBJ2-3; no definite D call. The V and J ends lost 6 bases and 6 bases respectively, with 10 bases between them. This CDR3 has 11 amino acids. The germline V gene encodes CDR1 DFQATT and CDR2 SNEGSKA (reference sequence). Here the CDR3 reads CSAKKKDTQYF. The CDR3 DNA follows: TGCAGTGCCAAGAAGAAGGATACGCAGTATTTT.

This clonotype was observed many times. This sequence joins TRBV3-1 and TRBJ1-1, with 7 bases matching TRBD1. The length of the CDR3 is 16 residues. Germline CDR1 and CDR2: LGHDT and YNNKEL (reference sequence). V was clipped by 5 bases and J by 5 bases; unmatched bases: 14. For the CDR3, the DNA is TGTGCCAGCAGCGATAAATGGGGACAGAGCATAACTGAAGCTTTCTTT. This sequence encodes CASSDKWGQSITEAFF.

This clonotype was seen ten or more times. The chain uses TRBV6-5 and TRBJ2-5; TRBD1 or TRBD2 may be the D gene (5 bases each). V lost 0 bases and J 2 bases, leaving 10 bases between the germline ends. The germline V gene has CDR1 MNHEY and CDR2 SVGAGI. The CDR3 is made up of 15 amino acids. CDR3 DNA sequence: TGTGCCAGCAGTTACTCGAGGGGTTCGCAAGAGACCCAGTACTTC. Translated: CASSYSRGSQETQYF.

This clonotype occurred many times. V and J are TRBV6-5 and TRBJ2-3; 11 bases are shared with TRBD2. CDR3 size: 18 residues. CDR1 and CDR2 (germline): MNHEY, SVGAGI. V trimming: 5 bases; J trimming: 4 bases; junction bases outside the gene matches: 14. For the CDR3, the DNA is TGTGCCAGCAGTCCCCGACTAGCGGGATGGGGGGGGCCAGATACGCAGTATTTT. Its protein product is CASSPRLAGWGGPDTQYF.

This clonotype was counted many times. The chain recombines TRBV20-1 with TRBJ2-1; 8 bases line up with TRBD2. The V and J ends lost 5 bases and 7 bases, in that order; junction bases with no gene match: 10. This CDR3 has 14 amino acids. Germline V lookup: CDR1 DFQATT, CDR2 SNEGSKA (reference sequence). Written as DNA, the CDR3 is TGCAGTGCTCCCAGCGGGAGTGTCGGTAATGAGCAGTTCTTC. It specifies CSAPSGSVGNEQFF.